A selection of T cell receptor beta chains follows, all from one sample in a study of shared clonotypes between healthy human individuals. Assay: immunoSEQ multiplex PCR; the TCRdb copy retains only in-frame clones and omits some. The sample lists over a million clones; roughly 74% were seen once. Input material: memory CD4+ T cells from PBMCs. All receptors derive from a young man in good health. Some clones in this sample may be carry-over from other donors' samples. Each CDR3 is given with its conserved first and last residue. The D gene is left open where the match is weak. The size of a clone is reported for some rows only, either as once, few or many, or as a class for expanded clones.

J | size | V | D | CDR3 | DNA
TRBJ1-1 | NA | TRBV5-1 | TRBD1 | CASRGQGFTEAFF | TGCGCCAGCAGGGGACAGGGATTTACTGAAGCTTTCTTT
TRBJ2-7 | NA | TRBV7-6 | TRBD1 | CASSPGTGTYEQYF | TGTGCCAGTAGCCCCGGGACAGGCACCTACGAGCAGTACTTC
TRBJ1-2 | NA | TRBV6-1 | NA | CASRKPGQSYGYTF | TGTGCCAGCAGAAAACCTGGACAAAGCTATGGCTACACCTTC
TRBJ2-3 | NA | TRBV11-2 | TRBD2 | CASSLVGSGVTDTQYF | TGTGCCAGCAGCTTAGTGGGTAGCGGGGTCACAGATACGCAGTATTTT
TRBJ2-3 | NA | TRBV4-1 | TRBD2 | CASSPLSGRDAGAQYF | TGCGCCAGCAGCCCATTAAGCGGGAGGGATGCAGGGGCGCAGTATTTT
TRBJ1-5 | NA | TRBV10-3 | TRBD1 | CAISGQGTQPQHF | TGTGCCATCAGTGGACAGGGGACCCAGCCCCAGCATTTT
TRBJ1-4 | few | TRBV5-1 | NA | CASAQTLNEKLFF | TGCGCCAGCGCACAGACGCTGAATGAAAAACTGTTTTTT
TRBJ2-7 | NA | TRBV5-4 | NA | CASSLNGGEQYF | TGTGCCAGCAGCTTGAATGGAGGGGAGCAGTACTTC
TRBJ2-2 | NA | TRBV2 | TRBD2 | CASRTFLLAGVLGELFF | TGTGCCAGCAGGACCTTCCTTCTAGCGGGAGTGCTCGGGGAGCTGTTTTTT
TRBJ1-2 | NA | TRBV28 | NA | CASRLGGQPYYGYTF | TGTGCCAGCAGATTAGGGGGTCAGCCCTACTATGGCTACACCTTC
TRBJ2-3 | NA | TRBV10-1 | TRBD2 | CASSEGLAGTDTQYF | TGCGCCAGCAGTGAGGGGCTAGCGGGAACAGATACGCAGTATTTT
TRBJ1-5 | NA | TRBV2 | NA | CASSEGTNNQPQHF | TGTGCCAGCAGTGAAGGGACAAATAATCAGCCCCAGCATTTT
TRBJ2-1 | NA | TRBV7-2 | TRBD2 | CASSLASGSGAEQFF | TGTGCCAGCAGCTTAGCGAGCGGGAGCGGGGCTGAGCAGTTCTTC
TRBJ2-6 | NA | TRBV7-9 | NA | CASSLSGGANVLTF | TGTGCCAGCAGCTTATCGGGTGGGGCCAACGTCCTGACTTTC
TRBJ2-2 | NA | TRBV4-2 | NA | CASSQNPHGELFF | TGTGCCAGCAGCCAAAACCCCCACGGGGAGCTGTTTTTT
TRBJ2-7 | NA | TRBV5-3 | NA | CARSSTGPSYEQYF | TGTGCCAGAAGCTCGACGGGCCCCTCCTACGAGCAGTACTTC